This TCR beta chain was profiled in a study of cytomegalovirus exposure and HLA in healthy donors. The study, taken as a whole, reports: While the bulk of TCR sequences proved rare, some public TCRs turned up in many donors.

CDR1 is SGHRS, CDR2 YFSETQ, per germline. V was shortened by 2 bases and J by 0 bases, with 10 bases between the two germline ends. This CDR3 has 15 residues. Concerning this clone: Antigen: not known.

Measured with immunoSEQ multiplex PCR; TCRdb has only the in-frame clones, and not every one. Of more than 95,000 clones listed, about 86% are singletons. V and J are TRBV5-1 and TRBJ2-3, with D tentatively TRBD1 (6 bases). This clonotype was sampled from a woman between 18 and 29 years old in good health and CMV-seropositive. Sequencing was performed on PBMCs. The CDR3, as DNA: TGCGCCAGCAGCTTCAGGGGAAAGAGCACAGATACGCAGTATTTT. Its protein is CASSFRGKSTDTQYF. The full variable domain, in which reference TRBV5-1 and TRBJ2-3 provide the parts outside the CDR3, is KAGVTQTPRYLIKTRGQQVTLSCSPISGHRSVSWYQQTPGQGLQFLFEYFSETQRNKGNFPGRFSGRQFSNSRSEMNVSTLELGDSALYLCASSFRGKSTDTQYFGPGTRLTVL.